This TCR beta chain was documented in a study of T-cell memory formation after mild COVID-19. Findings and caveats of the study: Several responding clones turned up in pre-infection memory, indicating that cross-reactive memory may have taken part. The SARS-CoV-2 specificity of second-wave clones reaching peak at day 37 remained unverified. Among contracting clones, CD4+ were mainly CM/EM and CD8+ enriched in EMRA.

The germline V and J ends were trimmed by 2 bases and 4 bases, with 19 bases remaining between them. Germline lookup yields CDR1 LGHNA and CDR2 YSLEER. The CDR3 totals 17 residues. As concerns this clonotype: Its antigen is unidentified.

Constant-segment primers served in 5'RACE that generated TCR alpha and TCR beta cDNA libraries bearing sample barcodes and UMIs. TCRdb re-called the 5' RACE reads through MiXCR, storing one row per CDR3 protein. Of around 300,000 distinct CDR3 sequences listed, approximately 14% are singletons. This receptor was obtained from a man between 18 and 29 years old who had mild COVID-19 (a few samples of this study predate the infection). Cell type and time point are not known. The source material was PBMCs or a T cell subset sorted from them (not recorded which). The chain links TRBV4-3 to TRBJ2-3; tentative D call: TRBD2 (7 bases). The CDR3 DNA is TGCGCCAGCAGCCAACAGGCTTTCGGGGGGCTCCCAGATACGCAGTATTTT. Translation: CASSQQAFGGLPDTQYF.